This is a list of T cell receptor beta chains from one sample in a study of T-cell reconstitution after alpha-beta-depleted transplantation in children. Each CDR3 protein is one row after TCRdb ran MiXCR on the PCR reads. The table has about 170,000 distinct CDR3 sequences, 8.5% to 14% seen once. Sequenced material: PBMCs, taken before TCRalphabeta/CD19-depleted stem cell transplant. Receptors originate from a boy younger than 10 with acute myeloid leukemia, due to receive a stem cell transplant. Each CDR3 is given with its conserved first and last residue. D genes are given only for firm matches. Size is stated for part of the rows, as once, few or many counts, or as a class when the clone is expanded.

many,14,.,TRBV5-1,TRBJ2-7,CASSSQGDAYEQYF,TGCGCCAGCAGTTCCCAAGGGGACGCCTACGAGCAGTACTTC
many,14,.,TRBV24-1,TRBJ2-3,CATASGSSTDTQYF,TGTGCCACCGCGTCAGGGTCAAGCACAGATACGCAGTATTTT
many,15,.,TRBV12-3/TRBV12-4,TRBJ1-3,CASSFGPSSRNTIYF,TGTGCCAGCAGTTTTGGCCCGAGTTCCCGAAACACCATATATTTT
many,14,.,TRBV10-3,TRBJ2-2,CAISSDSGAGELFF,TGTGCCATCAGTTCGGACAGCGGGGCCGGGGAGCTGTTTTTT
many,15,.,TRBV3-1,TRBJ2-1,CASSQEGAWYNEQFF,TGTGCCAGCAGCCAAGAGGGGGCTTGGTACAATGAGCAGTTCTTC
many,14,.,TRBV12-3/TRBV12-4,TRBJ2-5,CASSAGGLEETQYF,TGTGCCAGCAGCGCCGGTGGACTCGAAGAGACCCAGTACTTC
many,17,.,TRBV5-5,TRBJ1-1,CASSSRVSALMNTEAFF,TGTGCCAGCAGCTCGCGGGTATCAGCTCTAATGAACACTGAAGCTTTCTTT
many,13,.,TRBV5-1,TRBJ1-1,CASRGPRATEAFF,TGCGCCTCCCGAGGGCCAAGGGCGACTGAAGCTTTCTTT
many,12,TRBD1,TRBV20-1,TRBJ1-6,CSAGQGNSPLHF,TGCAGTGCTGGACAGGGGAATTCACCCCTCCACTTT
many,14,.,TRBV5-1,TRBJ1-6,CASCPGRNNSPLHF,TGCGCCAGCTGCCCGGGACGAAATAATTCACCCCTCCACTTT
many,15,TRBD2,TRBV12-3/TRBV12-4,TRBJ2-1,CASRDLAGVDNEQFF,TGTGCCAGCAGAGATCTAGCGGGAGTGGACAATGAGCAGTTCTTC
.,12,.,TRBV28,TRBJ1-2,CASSRPTYGYTF,TGTGCCAGCAGCCGTCCAACCTATGGCTACACCTTC
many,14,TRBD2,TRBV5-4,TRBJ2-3,CAGGLAGGSDTQYF,TGTGCCGGCGGACTAGCGGGAGGTTCAGATACGCAGTATTTT
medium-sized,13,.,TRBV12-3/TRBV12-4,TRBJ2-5,CASSLRLRETQYF,TGTGCCAGCAGTTTACGACTTCGGGAGACCCAGTACTTC
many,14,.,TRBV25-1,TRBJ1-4,CASSDPGPGEKLFF,TGTGCCAGCAGTGACCCGGGCCCAGGCGAAAAACTGTTTTTT
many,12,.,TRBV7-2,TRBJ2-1,CASSLGLVEQFF,TGTGCCAGCAGCTTAGGTCTCGTTGAGCAGTTCTTC
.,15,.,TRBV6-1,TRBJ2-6,CASRGIGSGANVLTF,TGTGCCAGCAGGGGGATAGGTTCTGGGGCCAACGTCCTGACTTTC
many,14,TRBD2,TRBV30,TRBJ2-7,CAWSLVAGGYEQYF,TGTGCCTGGAGTCTGGTAGCGGGCGGTTACGAGCAGTACTTC
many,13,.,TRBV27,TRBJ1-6,CASGQVRDSPLHF,TGTGCCAGCGGTCAGGTTCGGGATTCACCCCTCCACTTT
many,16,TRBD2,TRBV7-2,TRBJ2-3,CASSTTSGGTPDTQYF,TGTGCCAGCAGCACTACTAGCGGGGGCACCCCGGATACGCAGTATTTT
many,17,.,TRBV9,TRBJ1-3,CASSVELGESSGNTIYF,TGTGCCAGCAGCGTAGAATTGGGTGAATCCTCTGGAAACACCATATATTTT
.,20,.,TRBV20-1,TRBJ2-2,CCARFPAPGDGARSTGELFF,TGCTGTGCTAGATTCCCCGCCCCAGGTGATGGGGCGCGTAGCACCGGGGAGCTGTTTTTT
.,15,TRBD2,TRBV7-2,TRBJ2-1,CASSSTSGSFDEQFF,TGTGCCAGCAGCTCGACTAGCGGGAGTTTCGATGAGCAGTTCTTC
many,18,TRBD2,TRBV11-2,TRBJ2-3,CASSWRPRAGVGTDTQYF,TGTGCCAGCAGCTGGCGGCCTAGAGCGGGGGTGGGCACAGATACGCAGTATTTT
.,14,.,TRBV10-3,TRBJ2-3,CAISESTLSDTQYF,TGTGCCATCAGTGAGTCGACCCTTTCAGATACGCAGTATTTT
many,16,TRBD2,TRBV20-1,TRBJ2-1,CSASPTLAVNGNEQFF,TGCAGTGCTAGCCCCACCCTAGCGGTTAATGGGAATGAGCAGTTCTTC